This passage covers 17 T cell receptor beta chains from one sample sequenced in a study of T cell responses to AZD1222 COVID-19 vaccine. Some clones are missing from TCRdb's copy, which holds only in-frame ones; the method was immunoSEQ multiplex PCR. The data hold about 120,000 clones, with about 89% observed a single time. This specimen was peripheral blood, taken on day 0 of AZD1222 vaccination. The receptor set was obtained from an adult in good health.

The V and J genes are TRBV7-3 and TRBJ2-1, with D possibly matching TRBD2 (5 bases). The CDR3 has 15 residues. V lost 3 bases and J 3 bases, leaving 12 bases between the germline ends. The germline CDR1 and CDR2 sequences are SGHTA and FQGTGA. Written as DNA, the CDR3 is TGTGCCAGCAGCTTGGAGACCCGGGACTACAATGAGCAGTTCTTC. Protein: CASSLETRDYNEQFF.

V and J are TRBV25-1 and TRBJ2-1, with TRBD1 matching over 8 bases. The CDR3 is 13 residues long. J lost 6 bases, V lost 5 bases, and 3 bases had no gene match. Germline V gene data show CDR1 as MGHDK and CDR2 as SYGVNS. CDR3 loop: CASSTTGGNEQFF. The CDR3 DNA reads TGTGCCAGCAGTACAACAGGGGGCAATGAGCAGTTCTTC.

The CDR3 spells CAWHKGVSVAFF. In DNA, the CDR3 is TGTGCCTGGCACAAGGGGGTTTCGGTAGCTTTCTTT. The V call is TRBV30, the J call TRBJ1-1; D is perhaps TRBD1 (6 bases). With 5 bases removed from V and 10 bases from J, the gap between germline ends came to 17 bases. The germline V gene has CDR1 GTSNPN and CDR2 SVGIG (reference sequence). The CDR3 is made up of 12 amino acids. The full variable domain, with the rest looked up from reference TRBV30 and TRBJ1-1, is SQTIHQWPATLVQPVGSPLSLECTVEGTSNPNLYWYRQAAGRGLQLLFYSVGIGQISSEVPQNLSASRPQDRQFILSSKKLLLSDSGFYLCAWHKGVSVAFFGQGTRLTVV.

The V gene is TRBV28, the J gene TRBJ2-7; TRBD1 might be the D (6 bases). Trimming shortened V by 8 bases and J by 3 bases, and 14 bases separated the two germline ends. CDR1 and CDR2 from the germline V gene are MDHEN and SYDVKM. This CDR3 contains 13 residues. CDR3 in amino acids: CASRMTGIYEQYF. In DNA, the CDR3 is TGTGCCAGCCGAATGACAGGAATCTACGAGCAGTACTTC.

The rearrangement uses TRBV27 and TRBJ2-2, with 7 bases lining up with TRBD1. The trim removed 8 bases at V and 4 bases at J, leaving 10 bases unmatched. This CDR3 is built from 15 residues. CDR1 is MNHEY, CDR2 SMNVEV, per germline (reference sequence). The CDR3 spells CASQLSGQITGELFF. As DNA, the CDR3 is TGTGCCAGCCAACTCTCGGGACAGATCACCGGGGAGCTGTTTTTT.

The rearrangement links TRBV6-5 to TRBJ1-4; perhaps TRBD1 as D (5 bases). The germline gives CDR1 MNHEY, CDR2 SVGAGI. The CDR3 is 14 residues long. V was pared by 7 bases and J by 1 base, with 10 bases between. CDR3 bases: TGTGCCAGCATTGGGGGAGGAACTAATGAAAAACTGTTTTTT. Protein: CASIGGGTNEKLFF.

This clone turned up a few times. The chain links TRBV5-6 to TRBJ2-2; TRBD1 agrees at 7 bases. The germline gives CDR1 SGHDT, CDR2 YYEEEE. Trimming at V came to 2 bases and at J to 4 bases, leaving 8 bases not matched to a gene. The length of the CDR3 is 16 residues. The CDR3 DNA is TGTGCCAGCAGCTTACTGAGGGGGCTAAGCACCGGGGAGCTGTTTTTT. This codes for CASSLLRGLSTGELFF.

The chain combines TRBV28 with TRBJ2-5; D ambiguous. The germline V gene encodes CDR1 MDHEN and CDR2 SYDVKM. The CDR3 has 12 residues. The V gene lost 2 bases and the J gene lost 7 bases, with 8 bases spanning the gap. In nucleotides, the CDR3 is TGTGCCAGCAGTTTAAGCTTAGGGACCCAGTACTTC. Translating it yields CASSLSLGTQYF.

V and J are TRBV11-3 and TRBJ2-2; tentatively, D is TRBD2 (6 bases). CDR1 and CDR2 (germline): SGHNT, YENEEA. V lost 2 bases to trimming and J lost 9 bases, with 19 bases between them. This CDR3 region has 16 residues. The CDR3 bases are TGTGCCAGCAGCTTACGTTCCGTGTTGCGGGGTAGGGAGCTGTTTTTT. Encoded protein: CASSLRSVLRGRELFF.

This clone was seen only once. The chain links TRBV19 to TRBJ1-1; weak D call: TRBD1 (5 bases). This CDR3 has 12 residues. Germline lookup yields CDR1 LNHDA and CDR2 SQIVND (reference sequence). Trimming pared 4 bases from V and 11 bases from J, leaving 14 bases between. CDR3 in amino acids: CASSTKGLEAFF. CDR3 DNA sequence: TGTGCCAGTAGTACAAAGGGGCTGGAGGCTTTCTTT.

The CDR3 sequence is CAISDQGPERRTEAFF. CDR3 nucleotide sequence: TGTGCCATCAGTGACCAGGGCCCTGAGAGACGCACTGAAGCTTTCTTT. The V call is TRBV10-3, the J call TRBJ1-1, with TRBD1 as a possible D gene (5 bases). The germline V and J ends were trimmed by 3 bases and 4 bases, with 18 bases remaining between them. There are 16 residues in the CDR3. In germline, CDR1 is ENHRY, CDR2 SYGVKD.

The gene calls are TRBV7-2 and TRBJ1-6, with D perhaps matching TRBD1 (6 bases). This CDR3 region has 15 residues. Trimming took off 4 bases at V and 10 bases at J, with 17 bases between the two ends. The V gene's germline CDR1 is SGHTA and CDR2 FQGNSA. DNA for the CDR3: TGTGCCAGCAGCTCGATTCCCGGGACACTCTCACCCCTCCACTTT. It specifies CASSSIPGTLSPLHF.

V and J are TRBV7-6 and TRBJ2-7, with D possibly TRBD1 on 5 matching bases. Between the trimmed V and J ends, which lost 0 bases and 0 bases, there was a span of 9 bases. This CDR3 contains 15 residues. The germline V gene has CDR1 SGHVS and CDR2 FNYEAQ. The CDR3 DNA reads TGTGCCAGCAGCTTAGCTGGTGACAGCTCCTACGAGCAGTACTTC. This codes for CASSLAGDSSYEQYF.

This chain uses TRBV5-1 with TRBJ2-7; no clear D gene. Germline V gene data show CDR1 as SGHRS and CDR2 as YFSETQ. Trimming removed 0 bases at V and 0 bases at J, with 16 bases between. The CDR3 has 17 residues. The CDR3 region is CASSLVVSGRGSYEQYF. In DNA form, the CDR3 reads TGCGCCAGCAGCTTGGTGGTATCTGGCAGAGGCTCCTACGAGCAGTACTTC.

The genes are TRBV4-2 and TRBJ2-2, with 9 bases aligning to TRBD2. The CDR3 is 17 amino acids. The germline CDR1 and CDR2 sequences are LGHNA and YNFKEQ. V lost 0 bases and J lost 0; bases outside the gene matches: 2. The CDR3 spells CASSQDRLAANTGELFF. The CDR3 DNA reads TGTGCCAGCAGCCAAGATAGACTAGCGGCGAACACCGGGGAGCTGTTTTTT.

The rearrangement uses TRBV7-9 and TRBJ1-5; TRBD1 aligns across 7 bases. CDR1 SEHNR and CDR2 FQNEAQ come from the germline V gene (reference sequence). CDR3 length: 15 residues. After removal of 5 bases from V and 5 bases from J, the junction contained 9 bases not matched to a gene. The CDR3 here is CASSPDRTGDQPQHF. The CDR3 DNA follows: TGTGCCAGCAGCCCGGACAGGACGGGGGATCAGCCCCAGCATTTT. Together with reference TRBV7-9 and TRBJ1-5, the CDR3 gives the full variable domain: DTGVSQNPRHKITKRGQNVTFRCDPISEHNRLYWYRQTLGQGPEFLTYFQNEAQLEKSRLLSDRFSAERPKGSFSTLEIQRTEQGDSAMYLCASSPDRTGDQPQHFGDGTRLSIL.

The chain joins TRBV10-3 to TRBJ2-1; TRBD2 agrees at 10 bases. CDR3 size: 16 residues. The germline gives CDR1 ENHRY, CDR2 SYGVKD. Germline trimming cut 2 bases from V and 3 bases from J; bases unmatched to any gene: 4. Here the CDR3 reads CAISEALAGVYNEQFF. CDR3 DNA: TGTGCCATCAGTGAGGCTCTAGCGGGAGTCTACAATGAGCAGTTCTTC.